These T cell receptor beta chains were read from a single sample in a study of blood T cell repertoires in COVID-19. Libraries were prepared by immunoSEQ multiplex PCR; TCRdb keeps only in-frame clonotypes and omits some of them. The sample yields some 200,000 clones, under 90% seen once. The sequenced sample was peripheral blood. The source of these receptors is a woman at least 80 years old with COVID-19, enrolled during active disease. Each CDR3 is given with its conserved first and last residue. D genes are given only for firm matches. A clone size is listed for some rows: how often the clone was seen (once, few, many), or a class if it is expanded.

>NA|NA|TRBJ1-2|TRBV4-1
TGCGCCAGCAGGACAGCGACGAACGGAGGCTACACCTTC
CASRTATNGGYTF
>NA|NA|TRBJ1-5|TRBV19
TGTGCCAGTAGTATAGATCCAGGGGAGCAGCCCCAGCATTTT
CASSIDPGEQPQHF
>TRBD1|NA|TRBJ2-4|TRBV4-2
TGTGCCAGCAGCCCAGGGGGCCGGGGCATTCAGTACTTC
CASSPGGRGIQYF
>NA|NA|TRBJ2-1|TRBV28
TGTGCCAGCAGTTTAATCAGGGAGGGGGGTAATGAGCAGTTCTTC
CASSLIREGGNEQFF
>TRBD2|few|TRBJ2-5|TRBV13
TGTGCCAGCAGCTCCCAACGAATAGCGGGAGAGGAGACCCAGTACTTC
CASSSQRIAGEETQYF
>NA|NA|TRBJ2-5|TRBV18
TGTGCCAGCTCACCAATCGGGCGAGGGGGTGAGACCCAGTACTTC
CASSPIGRGGETQYF
>TRBD1|NA|TRBJ2-7|TRBV5-1
TGCGCCAGCAGGACGGGACAGGGGAGTTCCTACGAGCAGTACTTC
CASRTGQGSSYEQYF
>NA|NA|TRBJ1-3|TRBV10-3
TGTGCCATCAGTGACAGACAGGGAAACACCATATATTTT
CAISDRQGNTIYF
>NA|NA|TRBJ1-1|TRBV13
TGTGCCAGCAGCCTAACCAGGACTGAAGCTTTCTTT
CASSLTRTEAFF
>NA|NA|TRBJ1-2|TRBV5-1
TGCGCCAGCAGCTTGGATACGGGGGCTAACTATGGCTACACCTTC
CASSLDTGANYGYTF
>TRBD1|NA|TRBJ1-6|TRBV6-5
TGTGCCAGCAGTTCAAGACAGGGCAATTCACCCCTCCACTTT
CASSSRQGNSPLHF
>NA|NA|TRBJ1-6|TRBV2
TGTGCCGGAAAGACAGACTCCGCTGTGGGTTCACCCCTCCACTTT
CAGKTDSAVGSPLHF
>NA|NA|TRBJ1-6|TRBV3-1/TRBV3-2
TGTGCCAGCAGCCAGGCAGCGGATTCACCCCTCCACTTT
CASSQAADSPLHF
>NA|NA|TRBJ2-5|TRBV7-9
TGTGCCAGCAGCGTCTTAGCGGAGGGGGAGACCCAGTACTTC
CASSVLAEGETQYF
>TRBD1|few|TRBJ1-2|TRBV28
TGTGCCAGCAGTCCAACAGGACAGGCGACTTGGTCGTATGGCTACACCTTC
CASSPTGQATWSYGYTF
>TRBD1|few|TRBJ1-1|TRBV19
TGTGCCAGTAGTAGTGACAGGGGTGAGGACACTGAAGCTTTCTTT
CASSSDRGEDTEAFF
>TRBD1|few|TRBJ1-2|TRBV3-1/TRBV3-2
TGTGCCAGCAGCCTCGGACAGGCCTATGGCTACACCTTC
CASSLGQAYGYTF
>TRBD1|NA|TRBJ1-5|TRBV5-6
TGTGCCAGCAGCTTAAGGACAGGGTTTCAGCCCCAGCATTTT
CASSLRTGFQPQHF
>NA|NA|TRBJ1-5|TRBV19
TGTGCCAGTATGGGGGGGTTTGTCAATCAGCCCCAGCATTTT
CASMGGFVNQPQHF
>TRBD2|NA|TRBJ2-5|TRBV25-1
TGTGCCAGCAGTGACCCTAGCGGGAGGGCCCCCGGGGAGACCCAGTACTTC
CASSDPSGRAPGETQYF
>NA|NA|TRBJ1-2|TRBV6-5
TGTGCCAGCAGACGATTAGCTGGCTACACCTTC
CASRRLAGYTF
>TRBD1|NA|TRBJ1-5|TRBV5-1
TGCGCCAGCAGCGGCAGGAAAAACAGGGGTGGGCAGCCCCAGCATTTT
CASSGRKNRGGQPQHF
>TRBD1|NA|TRBJ2-7|TRBV19
TGTGCCAGTAGGACGGGACAGGGGTTGGGCGAGCAGTACTTC
CASRTGQGLGEQYF
>TRBD1|NA|TRBJ2-5|TRBV5-1
TGCGCCAGCAGCCTATCCGGGACAGGGGAAGAGACCCAGTACTTC
CASSLSGTGEETQYF
>NA|NA|TRBJ1-2|TRBV5-6
TGTGCCAGCAGGTGGAGCGGTCGTGGCTACACCTTC
CASRWSGRGYTF
>NA|NA|TRBJ1-2|TRBV3-1/TRBV3-2
TGTGCCAGCAGCACCCGGCGGGGTGCTGGAGGCTACACCTTC
CASSTRRGAGGYTF
>NA|once|TRBJ1-2|TRBV7-8
TGTGCCAGCAGACAGGTTAGGGATGGCTACACCTTC
CASRQVRDGYTF
>NA|NA|TRBJ2-1|TRBV19
TGTGCCAGTAAAACTATACCGAGCTCCTACAATGAGCAGTTCTTC
CASKTIPSSYNEQFF
>NA|NA|TRBJ1-1|TRBV6-5
TGTGCCAGCAGTTGGGCGGGGGATGAAGCTTTCTTT
CASSWAGDEAFF
>TRBD1|NA|TRBJ1-3|TRBV28
TGTGCCAGCAGTCGGGACAGCCACACCATATATTTT
CASSRDSHTIYF
>NA|NA|TRBJ2-7|TRBV29-1
TGCAGCGTTGAAGACCTTTACGAGCAGTACTTC
CSVEDLYEQYF
>TRBD2|NA|TRBJ2-1|TRBV7-3
TGTGCCAGCAGCTTCGCCGGGACTAGCTCCTACAATGAGCAGTTCTTC
CASSFAGTSSYNEQFF
>NA|NA|TRBJ1-5|TRBV6-2/TRBV6-3
TGTGCCAGCAGTTACCCGTCTAGCAATCAGCCCCAGCATTTT
CASSYPSSNQPQHF
>NA|NA|TRBJ1-6|TRBV25-1
TGTGCCAGCAGTGAGGGACACAGAGGAGATTCACCCCTCCACTTT
CASSEGHRGDSPLHF
>NA|NA|TRBJ2-1|TRBV6-1
TGTGCCAGCAGTGAGGCAGGGGTGACCTACAATGAGCAGTTCTTC
CASSEAGVTYNEQFF
>NA|NA|TRBJ1-2|TRBV6-5
TGTGCCGCCCTCCGAGGGCTTTACTATGGCTACACCTTC
CAALRGLYYGYTF
>NA|NA|TRBJ1-2|TRBV28
TGTGCCAGCAGTTTGACAGCCTATGGCTACACCTTC
CASSLTAYGYTF
>TRBD2|NA|TRBJ2-5|TRBV7-2
TGTGCCAGCAGCTTTGGTCCGTTAGCGGGGGGGCTGGAGACCCAGTACTTC
CASSFGPLAGGLETQYF
>TRBD1|once|TRBJ1-1|TRBV3-1/TRBV3-2
TGTGCCAGCAGTCGCTCCGGGACAGGGAACACTGAAGCTTTCTTT
CASSRSGTGNTEAFF
>NA|NA|TRBJ1-3|TRBV9
TGTGCCAGCAGCTCTCAGGCGGGGGGATCTGGAAACACCATATATTTT
CASSSQAGGSGNTIYF
>TRBD2|NA|TRBJ2-5|TRBV4-2
TGTGCCAGCAGCCAAGAGGGAGGCGGGGGCCAAGAGACCCAGTACTTC
CASSQEGGGGQETQYF
>NA|NA|TRBJ2-2|TRBV4-2
TGTGCCAGCAGCCAAGAACCGGCCGGGGAGCTGTTTTTT
CASSQEPAGELFF